The 10 T cell receptor beta chains below all came from one sample that was sequenced in a study of CD8 T cells in Susac syndrome. RNA in amounts of roughly 0.45 to 1 ug was reverse transcribed with random hexamers. One entry per CDR3 protein results from TCRdb running MiXCR on the immunoSEQ multiplex PCR reads. The table records fewer than 350,000 distinct CDR3 sequences, approximately 91% of them present only once. The sequenced sample was CD8+ T cells from PBMCs. The source of these receptors is a human donor with multiple sclerosis.

The J gene is TRBJ2-5, the V gene TRBV3-1; D is unclear. Germline lookup yields CDR1 LGHDT and CDR2 YNNKEL (reference sequence). The V end was cut by 1 base, the J end by 3 bases, with 9 bases between. This CDR3 has 14 residues. The CDR3 region has the DNA TGTGCCAGCAGCCAAGTTAAAGGAAAAGAGACCCAGTACTTC. Its translation is CASSQVKGKETQYF.

V usage is TRBV2 and J usage is TRBJ1-5; D is perhaps TRBD1 (5 bases). From germline, CDR1 is SNHLY and CDR2 FYNNEI. This CDR3 has 17 amino acids. Trimming cost V 0 bases and J 2 bases, with 14 bases left between them. The CDR3 protein is CASSEARGGGGNQPQHF. The CDR3 nucleotides read TGTGCCAGCAGTGAAGCGAGGGGAGGTGGCGGCAATCAGCCCCAGCATTTT.

The V gene is TRBV7-2, the J gene TRBJ2-7; D call uncertain. The CDR3 runs to 14 residues. V was clipped by 0 bases and J by 2 bases, with 8 bases between them. The germline V gene has CDR1 SGHTA and CDR2 FQGNSA. CDR3 sequence (DNA): TGTGCCAGCAGCTTAGCGGCAGAAACCTACGAGCAGTACTTC. Protein: CASSLAAETYEQYF.

The CDR3 DNA reads as TGTGCCTCCGGACGGGGACCCGGGGAGCTGTTTTTT. It translates to CASGRGPGELFF. This chain links TRBV30 with TRBJ2-2; D is tentatively TRBD1 or TRBD2 (5 bases each). The length of the CDR3 is 12 residues. From germline, CDR1 is GTSNPN and CDR2 SVGIG (reference sequence). Trimming took off 7 bases at V and 6 bases at J, with 12 bases between the two ends. Using reference TRBV30 and TRBJ2-2 for the parts outside the CDR3, the full variable domain is SQTIHQWPATLVQPVGSPLSLECTVEGTSNPNLYWYRQAAGRGLQLLFYSVGIGQISSEVPQNLSASRPQDRQFILSSKKLLLSDSGFYLCASGRGPGELFFGEGSRLTVL.

The rearrangement links TRBV29-1 to TRBJ2-1, with 9 nucleotides matching TRBD2. Germline-derived CDR1 and CDR2 are SQVTM and ANQGSEA. With V trimmed by 1 base and J by 7 bases, 8 bases remained unmatched. This CDR3 spans 15 amino acids. CDR3 sequence: CSVEGHGGGVNEQFF. The CDR3 DNA is TGCAGCGTTGAAGGACACGGCGGGGGGGTGAATGAGCAGTTCTTC.

The rearrangement links TRBV7-9 to TRBJ1-1; 11 bases map to TRBD1. This CDR3 is 15 amino acids long. V lost 5 bases to trimming and J lost 4 bases; unmatched junction nucleotides: 6. CDR1 and CDR2 from the germline V gene are SEHNR and FQNEAQ (reference sequence). The CDR3 loop reads CASSPPGTGGTEAFF. Here the CDR3 DNA reads TGTGCCAGCAGCCCCCCCGGGACAGGGGGCACTGAAGCTTTCTTT.

This clonotype appeared once. The chain's CDR3 is CASTGLVVDEQYF. DNA of the CDR3: TGTGCCAGCACCGGGCTAGTGGTGGACGAGCAGTACTTC. V and J are TRBV6-6 and TRBJ2-7; D is ambiguous. The CDR3 is made up of 13 amino acids. The V and J ends lost 7 bases and 5 bases respectively, with 15 bases between them. Germline CDR1 reads MNHNY; CDR2 reads SVGAGI (reference sequence).

This chain connects TRBV30 to TRBJ2-1; 7 bases fit TRBD2. The CDR3 extends over 13 amino acids. J lost 6 bases, V lost 0 bases, and 2 bases had no gene match. Germline V gene lookup returns CDR1 GTSNPN and CDR2 SVGIG (reference sequence). CDR3 amino acids: CAWSVGGGNEQFF. The CDR3 DNA sequence: TGTGCCTGGAGTGTTGGGGGGGGCAATGAGCAGTTCTTC.

This clonotype was detected a few times. The chain carries TRBV29-1 and TRBJ1-1; D uncertain. The length of the CDR3 is 13 residues. V shed 1 base and J shed 0 bases, with 6 bases lying between them. CDR1 SQVTM and CDR2 ANQGSEA come from the germline V gene. CDR3 protein: CSVEVQVNTEAFF. The CDR3 bases are TGCAGCGTTGAAGTACAAGTGAACACTGAAGCTTTCTTT.

The V and J genes are TRBV2 and TRBJ1-2; tentative D call: TRBD1 (6 bases). Germline CDR1 and CDR2: SNHLY and FYNNEI. Trimming stripped 6 bases from V and 4 bases from J, with 21 bases between. The CDR3 runs to 16 residues. The CDR3 coding sequence is TGTGCCAGCAGCCCCGGGACAACTACCCCCTTCTATGGCTACACCTTC. As protein: CASSPGTTTPFYGYTF.